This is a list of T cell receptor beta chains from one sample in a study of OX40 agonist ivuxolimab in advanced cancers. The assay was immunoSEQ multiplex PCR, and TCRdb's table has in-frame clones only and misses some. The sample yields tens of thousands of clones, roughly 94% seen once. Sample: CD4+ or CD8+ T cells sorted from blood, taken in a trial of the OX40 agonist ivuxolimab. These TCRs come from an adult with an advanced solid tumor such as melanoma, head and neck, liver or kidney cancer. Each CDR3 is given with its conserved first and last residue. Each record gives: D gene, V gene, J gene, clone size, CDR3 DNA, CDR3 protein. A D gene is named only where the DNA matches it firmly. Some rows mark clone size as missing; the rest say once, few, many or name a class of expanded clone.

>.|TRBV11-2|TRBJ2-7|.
TGTGCCAGCACCGAAGGGGACCTTTCCTCCTACGAGCAGTACTTC
CASTEGDLSSYEQYF
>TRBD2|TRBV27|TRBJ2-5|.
TGTGCCAGCTCTCGGACTAGCGGGATAGAGACCCAGTACTTC
CASSRTSGIETQYF
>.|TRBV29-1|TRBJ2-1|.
TGCAGCGTACTACAGGAAGGGTCCTACAATGAGCAGTTCTTC
CSVLQEGSYNEQFF
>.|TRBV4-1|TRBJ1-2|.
TGCGCCAGCAGCCAAGAGGTAGGGGGTCACTATGGCTACACCTTC
CASSQEVGGHYGYTF
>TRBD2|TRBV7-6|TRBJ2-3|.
TGTGCCAGCAGCTCCGAGGGGACTAGCGGGAGATTAACAGATACGCAGTATTTT
CASSSEGTSGRLTDTQYF
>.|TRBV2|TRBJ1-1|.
TGTGCCAGCTCGGACACTTACACTGAAGCTTTCTTT
CASSDTYTEAFF
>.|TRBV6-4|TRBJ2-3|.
TGTGCCGCTACGACAGGACGCACAGATACGCAGTATTTT
CAATTGRTDTQYF
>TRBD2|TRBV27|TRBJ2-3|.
TGTGCCAGCAGTTCGGGGGGGTTTGGCACAGATACGCAGTATTTT
CASSSGGFGTDTQYF
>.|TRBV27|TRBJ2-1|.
TGTGCCAGCAGTTCCCAGATCAATGAGCAGTTCTTC
CASSSQINEQFF
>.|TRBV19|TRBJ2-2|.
TGTGCCAGTAGTATACGAGGAGACACCGGGGAGCTGTTTTTT
CASSIRGDTGELFF
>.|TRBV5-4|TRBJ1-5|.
TGTGCCAGCAGCTTGGGTCCAGGGATGGGTCAGCCCCAGCATTTT
CASSLGPGMGQPQHF
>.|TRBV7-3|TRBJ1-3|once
TGTGCCAGCAGCTTGGTGAGCTCTGGAAACACCATATATTTT
CASSLVSSGNTIYF
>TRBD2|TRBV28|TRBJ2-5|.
TGTGCCAGCAGTTTATCGTCCGGGGGGGAGACCCAGTACTTC
CASSLSSGGETQYF
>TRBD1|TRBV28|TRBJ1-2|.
TGTGCCAGCAGTTCCGACAGGGCCGTGAACTATGGCTACACCTTC
CASSSDRAVNYGYTF
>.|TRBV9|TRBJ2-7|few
TGTGCCAGCAGCGTAGGACCGGGCTCCTACGAGCAGTACTTC
CASSVGPGSYEQYF
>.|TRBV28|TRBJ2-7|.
TGTGCCAGCAGTTTACGAGGGGCAGGGGTTTCGAACTACGAGCAGTACTTC
CASSLRGAGVSNYEQYF
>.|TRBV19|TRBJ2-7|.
TGTGCCTCATCTAACATCGTCCACGAGCAGTACTTC
CASSNIVHEQYF
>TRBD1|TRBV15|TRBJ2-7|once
TGTGCCACCAGACCACAGGGGGGTTCGAACGAGCAGTACTTC
CATRPQGGSNEQYF
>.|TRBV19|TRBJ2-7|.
TGTGCCAGTAGAGGCAGGGGCTCCTACGAGCAGTACTTC
CASRGRGSYEQYF
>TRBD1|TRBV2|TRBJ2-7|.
TGTGCCAGCGGATGGGAGGGGACAGGGGCCTACGAGCAGTACTTC
CASGWEGTGAYEQYF
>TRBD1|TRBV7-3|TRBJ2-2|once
TGTGCCAGCAGCCAAGACAGGGGGCCGAACACCGGGGAGCTGTTTTTT
CASSQDRGPNTGELFF
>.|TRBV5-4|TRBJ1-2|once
TGTGCCAGCAGCCCCGGCGGGGTTGTCTACACCTTC
CASSPGGVVYTF
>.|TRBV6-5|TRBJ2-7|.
TGTGCCACCTCCCCCGGGCAAAAGTACGAGCAGTACTTC
CATSPGQKYEQYF
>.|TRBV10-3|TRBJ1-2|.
TGTGCCATCAGTGATGTAGAGAGCTATGGCTACACCTTC
CAISDVESYGYTF
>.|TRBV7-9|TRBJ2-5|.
TGTGCCAGCGGGTTCCCCGACGGCCGGGAGACCCAGTACTTC
CASGFPDGRETQYF
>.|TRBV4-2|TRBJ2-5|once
TGTGCCAGCAGCCAAGAACTGACGGATCTAGAGACCCAGTACTTC
CASSQELTDLETQYF
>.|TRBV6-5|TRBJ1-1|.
TGTGCCAGCAGTTACTCGAAGAGTGGGGGAGGCCCTGAAGCTTTCTTT
CASSYSKSGGGPEAFF
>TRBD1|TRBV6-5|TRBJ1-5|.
TGTGCCAGCAGCCAAGGACAGGGGTTTCAGCCCCAGCATTTT
CASSQGQGFQPQHF
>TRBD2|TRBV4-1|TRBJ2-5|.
TGCGCCAGCAGCTCCGGCACTAGCGGGCTGGGACGGGAGACCCAGTACTTC
CASSSGTSGLGRETQYF
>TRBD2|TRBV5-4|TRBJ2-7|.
TGTGCCAGCAGCTTTTCGGGGGGGTACGAGCAGTACTTC
CASSFSGGYEQYF
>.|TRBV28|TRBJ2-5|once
TGTGCCAGCAGTTTATGGGAGGGCGCATGGGGAGAGTTCCAAGAGACCCAGTACTTC
CASSLWEGAWGEFQETQYF
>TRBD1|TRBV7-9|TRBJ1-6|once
TGTGCCAGCAGGACCGACAGGGCCAAGAATTCACCCCTCCACTTT
CASRTDRAKNSPLHF
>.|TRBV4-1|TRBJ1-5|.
TGCGCCAGCAGCCCACGACAGGGCAATCAGCCCCAGCATTTT
CASSPRQGNQPQHF
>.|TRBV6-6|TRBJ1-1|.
TGTGCCACTGGGGGATTGAACACTGAAGCTTTCTTT
CATGGLNTEAFF
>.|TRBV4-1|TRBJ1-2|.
TGCGCCAGCAGCCAAGATGGCAGGGGTAGCGGCTATGGCTACACCTTC
CASSQDGRGSGYGYTF
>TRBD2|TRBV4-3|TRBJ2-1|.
TGCGCCAGCAGCCGGGAACTAGCGGGAGAATACAATGAGCAGTTCTTC
CASSRELAGEYNEQFF
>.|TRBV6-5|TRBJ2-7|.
TGTGCCAGCAGTTCGTCGACAGGCTCCTACGAGCAGTACTTC
CASSSSTGSYEQYF
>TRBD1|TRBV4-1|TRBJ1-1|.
TGCGCCAGCAGCCAAGAGGACAGGGGTGGGACTGAAGCTTTCTTT
CASSQEDRGGTEAFF
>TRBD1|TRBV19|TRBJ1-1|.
TGTGCCAGTAGTGTTCGACAGGGCGGACCGGACACTGAAGCTTTCTTT
CASSVRQGGPDTEAFF
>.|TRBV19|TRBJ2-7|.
TGTGCCAGTAGTTGGGAAGGCGGTGCTTCCTACGAGCAGTACTTC
CASSWEGGASYEQYF
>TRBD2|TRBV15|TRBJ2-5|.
TGTGCCACCAGCAGAGAGGCCCAGCGGGAAATCGTCCAAGAGACCCAGTACTTC
CATSREAQREIVQETQYF
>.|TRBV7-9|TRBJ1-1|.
TGTGCCAGCAGCCCCTTTAAGACTGAAGCTTTCTTT
CASSPFKTEAFF